The rows below give T cell receptor beta chains drawn from one sample of a study of blood T cell repertoires in COVID-19. Generated by immunoSEQ multiplex PCR, the TCRdb table keeps only in-frame clones and is missing some. The sample carries about 140,000 clones, roughly 80% recorded once. The sequencing input was PBMCs or T cells enriched from blood (not recorded which). The receptor source for this set is a middle-aged woman who had recovered from COVID-19. CDR3s include the opening cysteine and the closing phenylalanine or tryptophan. Fields, in order: J gene, V gene, D gene, clone size, CDR3 DNA, CDR3 protein. D genes are given only for firm matches. Some rows have no size entry. The others give once, few or many, or a class for an expanded clone.

TRBJ1-5	TRBV7-8	NA	NA	TGTGCCAGCAGCTTCAGACCCAGGGGTGCGGCTCGACAGCCCCAGCATTTT	CASSFRPRGAARQPQHF
TRBJ2-2	TRBV19	TRBD2	NA	TGTGCCAGTAACCCTCCGGGACTAGCGAGCGGGGAGCTGTTTTTT	CASNPPGLASGELFF
TRBJ1-3	TRBV7-3	NA	NA	TGTGCCAGCTCCCCCCTCTCTGGAAACACCATATATTTT	CASSPLSGNTIYF
TRBJ2-5	TRBV5-1	NA	many	TGCGCCAGCAGCTGGGGGGTTTCGGATGAGACCCAGTACTTC	CASSWGVSDETQYF
TRBJ1-5	TRBV4-1	NA	many	TGCGCCAGCAGCCAAGAAGGTGCGGGGGATAGCAATCAGCCCCAGCATTTT	CASSQEGAGDSNQPQHF
TRBJ1-2	TRBV4-1	NA	once	TGCGCCAGCAGCCAAGTTGGAGGGAAGCTCGGTGGCTACACCTTC	CASSQVGGKLGGYTF
TRBJ2-1	TRBV7-9	NA	many	TGTGCCAGCAGCTTATCCGATAGCGGTGGGGTCTACAATGAGCAGTTCTTC	CASSLSDSGGVYNEQFF
TRBJ2-1	TRBV11-2	TRBD1	NA	TGTGCCAGCAGCTTAGATCGGAAGGACAGGAGTATCTTC	CASSLDRKDRSIF
TRBJ2-4	TRBV18	NA	NA	TGTGCCAGCTCACGGGCCATTTTAACGGCCAAAAACATTCAGTACTTC	CASSRAILTAKNIQYF
TRBJ2-3	TRBV27	TRBD2	few	TGTGCCACCAATCGGGACTACCTGAACACAGATACGCAGTATTTT	CATNRDYLNTDTQYF
TRBJ2-2	TRBV7-8	TRBD2	NA	TGTGCCAGCAGCTTATTGGGCGGGAGGGCCCACACCGGGGAGCTGTTTTTT	CASSLLGGRAHTGELFF
TRBJ1-2	TRBV7-2	NA	NA	TGTGCCAGCAGCTTAGGGGGAGGGAGCTATGGCTACACCTTC	CASSLGGGSYGYTF
TRBJ2-5	TRBV9	NA	NA	TGTGCCAGCAGCGTCCTAGCAACCCAAGAGACCCAGTACTTC	CASSVLATQETQYF
TRBJ1-1	TRBV11-2	NA	once	TGTGCCAGCAGCTCGTTATTGAACACTGAAGCTTTCTTT	CASSSLLNTEAFF
TRBJ1-2	TRBV7-9	TRBD1	NA	TGTGCCAGCAGCTCCCCAGGACAGGGCCACTATGGCTACACCTTC	CASSSPGQGHYGYTF
TRBJ2-7	TRBV7-9	TRBD2	NA	TGTGCCAGCAGCCCCCCCCTCCGGGAGGCCTACGAGCAGTACTTC	CASSPPLREAYEQYF
TRBJ1-2	TRBV2	NA	once	TGTGCCAGCACCTCGGTACCTTATGGCTACACCTTC	CASTSVPYGYTF
TRBJ2-1	TRBV4-1	NA	few	TGCGCCAGCAGCCAAGAGAGGACCTACAATGAGCAGTTCTTC	CASSQERTYNEQFF
TRBJ1-2	TRBV19	TRBD1	NA	TGTGCCAGTAGTACAGGACAGGGCACCTATGGCTACACCTTC	CASSTGQGTYGYTF
TRBJ1-5	TRBV19	TRBD1	NA	TGTGCCAGTAAACAGGGGTATGGCAATCAGCCCCAGCATTTT	CASKQGYGNQPQHF
TRBJ2-3	TRBV4-1	TRBD2	NA	TGCGCCAGCAGCCCTTCTCCGGGACTAAACACAGATACGCAGTATTTT	CASSPSPGLNTDTQYF
TRBJ1-4	TRBV3-1/TRBV3-2	NA	NA	TGTGCCAGCAGCCAATTCAGGACAGCTGAAAAACTGTTTTTT	CASSQFRTAEKLFF
TRBJ2-2	TRBV7-9	NA	NA	TGTGCCAGCGCTGCCCGGGGGGCGCGAACCGGGGAGCTGTTTTTT	CASAARGARTGELFF
TRBJ1-2	TRBV6-5	NA	NA	TGTGCCAGCAGTTACTCGACGGGGATGCACTATGGCTACACCTTC	CASSYSTGMHYGYTF
TRBJ2-1	TRBV14	TRBD2	NA	TGTGCCAGCAGCCAGTTCCGGACTAGCGGGAGCGGGGACTACAATGAGCAGTTCTTC	CASSQFRTSGSGDYNEQFF
TRBJ2-1	TRBV5-4	NA	NA	TGTGCCAGCAGCTTGTCAGGAACCTACAACGAGCAGTTCTTC	CASSLSGTYNEQFF
TRBJ2-7	TRBV6-2/TRBV6-3	NA	NA	TGTGCCAGCAGTTACCCTGACTACGTGACCTACGAGCAGTACTTC	CASSYPDYVTYEQYF
TRBJ2-1	TRBV6-5	NA	NA	TGTGCCAGCAGTTCCCACATTGGAGCTGAGCAGTTCTTC	CASSSHIGAEQFF
TRBJ2-1	TRBV5-8	TRBD2	many	TGTGCCAGCAGCTCAGGGGCCTTAGCGGGAGGCGATGAGCAGTTCTTC	CASSSGALAGGDEQFF
TRBJ2-3	TRBV5-1	NA	once	TGCGCCAGCAGCTCAACCGGGGGACCAGCCGAAACAGATACGCAGTATTTT	CASSSTGGPAETDTQYF
TRBJ2-7	TRBV7-8	TRBD1	NA	TGTGCCAGCAGCACTCAGGACAGGGGCACCTACGAGCAGTACTTC	CASSTQDRGTYEQYF
TRBJ2-1	TRBV5-1	TRBD1	NA	TGCGCCAGCAGCTTCCGAGGACAGGGGGCCTACAATGAGCAGTTCTTC	CASSFRGQGAYNEQFF
TRBJ1-2	TRBV9	NA	NA	TGTGCCAGCAGCGCCCGCTTGGGGGGGGGCGGTGGCTACACCTTC	CASSARLGGGGGYTF
TRBJ1-2	TRBV19	TRBD1	NA	TGTGCCAGTTCCCGGGACAGCCTCTATGGCTACACCTTC	CASSRDSLYGYTF
TRBJ2-3	TRBV5-4	TRBD2	NA	TGTGCCAGCAGCCCCCCCCGGACTAGCGGGCTTAGCACAGATACGCAGTATTTT	CASSPPRTSGLSTDTQYF
TRBJ2-3	TRBV4-1	TRBD2	NA	TGCGCCAGCAGCCAATTAGCGGGCGGTCAAGATACGCAGTATTTT	CASSQLAGGQDTQYF
TRBJ2-5	TRBV3-1/TRBV3-2	NA	NA	TGTGCCAGCAGCCAAGAAGGGATGATATTGGGGGCCCCATACTTC	CASSQEGMILGAPYF